The 7 T cell receptor beta chains below come from one sample, sequenced in a study of Ad26.COV2.S vaccination and SARS-CoV-2 variants. Treatment specified: over 15 received Ad26.COV2.S at low or high dose, single or two shots; 5 received placebo; per-sample allocation not given. Collection of samples fell on day 63 after the first vaccine or placebo injection. Measured with immunoSEQ multiplex PCR; TCRdb has only the in-frame clones, and not every one. The table lists about 680,000 clones, 80% to 90% of them singletons, with about 1.5% in the top ten. Sequencing was performed on peripheral blood, taken in a trial of Ad26.COV2.S vaccine versus placebo. These receptors were collected from a person aged 18-60 years who received the Ad26.COV2.S COVID-19 vaccine or a placebo.

The chain joins TRBV5-1 to TRBJ1-2; 9 bases align to TRBD1. Germline V CDR1 and CDR2: SGHRS, YFSETQ. The CDR3 runs to 17 residues. The trim removed 3 bases at V and 8 bases at J, leaving 17 bases unmatched. Here the CDR3 DNA reads TGCGCCAGCAGCTCCCCAGGGACAGGGACCTCGCCTCGGGGCTACACCTTC. This gives the protein CASSSPGTGTSPRGYTF.

The chain is built from TRBV12-5 and TRBJ1-2; D not certain. V lost 0 bases and J 3 bases, leaving 11 bases between the germline ends. The CDR3 extends over 15 amino acids. Germline V gene lookup returns CDR1 LGHNT and CDR2 FRNRAP. CDR3 sequence reads: CASGLVIKHDYGYTF. CDR3 in DNA: TGTGCTAGTGGTTTGGTAATCAAGCACGACTATGGCTACACCTTC.

A single count supports this clone. The chain joins TRBV11-2 to TRBJ2-7; D remains ambiguous. CDR1 is SGHAT, CDR2 FQNNGV, per germline. Trimming took off 5 bases at V and 5 bases at J, with 16 bases between the two ends. The CDR3 spans 14 residues. The CDR3: CASSPDPASDEQYF. The CDR3 coding sequence is TGTGCCAGCAGCCCAGACCCTGCATCCGACGAGCAGTACTTC.

The V and J genes are TRBV10-3 and TRBJ2-1; TRBD1 matches 7 bases. J lost 8 bases, V lost 8 bases, and 15 bases had no gene match. CDR3 size: 15 residues. CDR1 and CDR2 (germline): ENHRY, SYGVKD. CDR3 residues: CAIGDGTAASDEQFF. The CDR3 DNA reads TGTGCCATCGGCGACGGGACAGCTGCGTCGGATGAGCAGTTCTTC.

Here the CDR3 DNA reads TGTGCCAGCAGTTACCCCAAGGGAGTTAGTAGTTCACCCCTCCACTTT. Amino acid sequence: CASSYPKGVSSSPLHF. V and J are TRBV6-5 and TRBJ1-6, with D unresolved. Between the trimmed V and J ends, which lost 2 bases and 9 bases, there was a span of 17 bases. Germline V lookup: CDR1 MNHEY, CDR2 SVGAGI. This CDR3 spans 16 amino acids.

V usage is TRBV15 and J usage is TRBJ2-5; 7 positions agree with TRBD2. Trimming took 0 bases from V and 4 from J; bases not matched to a gene: 5. Germline V gene lookup returns CDR1 LNHNV and CDR2 YYDKDF (reference sequence). The length of the CDR3 is 15 residues. The CDR3, as DNA: TGTGCCACCAGCAGAGACGGGGGGAGCCCAGAGACCCAGTACTTC. The encoded protein is CATSRDGGSPETQYF.

The V gene is TRBV2, the J gene TRBJ2-2, with a possible D match to TRBD2 (6 bases). Trimming cost V 5 bases and J 2 bases, with 12 bases left between them. This CDR3 has 15 residues. CDR1 SNHLY and CDR2 FYNNEI come from the germline V gene. The CDR3 spells CASSLSGYNTGELFF. CDR3 in DNA: TGTGCCAGCAGTCTTAGCGGTTATAACACCGGGGAGCTGTTTTTT. Based on the CDR3 plus reference TRBV2 and TRBJ2-2, the full variable domain is EPEVTQTPSHQVTQMGQEVILRCVPISNHLYFYWYRQILGQKVEFLVSFYNNEISEKSEIFDDQFSVERPDGSNFTLKIRSTKLEDSAMYFCASSLSGYNTGELFFGEGSRLTVL.